This TCR beta chain was recovered during a study of cytomegalovirus exposure and HLA in healthy donors. With regard to this clone: Antigen unknown.

Study-level points and caveats: Several top significant clusters appeared, in a later analysis, to be linked to common viral pathogens.

In germline, CDR1 is ENHRY, CDR2 SYGVKD. This CDR3 region has 13 residues. V lost 3 bases to trimming and J lost 4 bases, with 9 bases between them. The PCR contained 60 Vbeta and 13 Jbeta primers. This table comes from immunoSEQ multiplex PCR, and its TCRdb copy is limited to in-frame clones, with some not included. The repertoire holds fewer than 250,000 clones, with roughly 80% as singletons. The rearrangement links TRBV10-3 to TRBJ1-2; no firm D call. Specimen: PBMCs. The sequence derives from a man aged 25-45 years in good health and CMV-seronegative. The CDR3 coding sequence is TGTGCCATCAGTGAAAAGCTTAGCTATGGCTACACCTTC. Its translation is CAISEKLSYGYTF.